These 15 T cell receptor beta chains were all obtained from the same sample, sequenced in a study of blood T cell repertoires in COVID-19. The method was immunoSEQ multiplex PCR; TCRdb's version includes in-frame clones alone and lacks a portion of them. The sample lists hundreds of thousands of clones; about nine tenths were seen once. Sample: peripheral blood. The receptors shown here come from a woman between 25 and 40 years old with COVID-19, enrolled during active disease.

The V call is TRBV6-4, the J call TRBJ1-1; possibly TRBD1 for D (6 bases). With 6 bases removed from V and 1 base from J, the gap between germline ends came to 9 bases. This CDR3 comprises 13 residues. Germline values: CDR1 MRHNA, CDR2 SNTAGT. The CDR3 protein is CASSTGPNTEAFF. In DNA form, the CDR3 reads TGTGCCAGCAGCACAGGGCCGAACACTGAAGCTTTCTTT.

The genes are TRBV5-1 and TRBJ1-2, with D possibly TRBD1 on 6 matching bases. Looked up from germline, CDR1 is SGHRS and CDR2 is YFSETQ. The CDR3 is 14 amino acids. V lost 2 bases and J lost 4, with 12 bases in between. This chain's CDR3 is CASSFRTESYGYTF. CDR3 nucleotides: TGCGCCAGCAGCTTCAGGACAGAGTCCTATGGCTACACCTTC.

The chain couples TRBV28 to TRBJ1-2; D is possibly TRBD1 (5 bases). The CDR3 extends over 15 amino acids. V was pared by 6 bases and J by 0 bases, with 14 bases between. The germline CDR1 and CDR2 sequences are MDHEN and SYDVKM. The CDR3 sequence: CASSPWGDSNYGYTF. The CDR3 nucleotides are TGTGCCAGCAGCCCCTGGGGCGATTCTAACTATGGCTACACCTTC.

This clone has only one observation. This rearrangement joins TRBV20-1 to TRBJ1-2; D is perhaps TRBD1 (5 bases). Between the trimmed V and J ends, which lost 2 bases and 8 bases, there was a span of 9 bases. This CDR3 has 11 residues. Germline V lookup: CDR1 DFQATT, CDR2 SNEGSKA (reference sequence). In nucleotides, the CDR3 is TGCAGTGCTAGATCACAGGTGGGCTACACCTTC. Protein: CSARSQVGYTF.

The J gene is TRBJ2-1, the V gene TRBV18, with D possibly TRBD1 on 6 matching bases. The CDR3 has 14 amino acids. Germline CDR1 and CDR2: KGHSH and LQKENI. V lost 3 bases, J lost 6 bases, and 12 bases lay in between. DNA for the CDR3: TGTGCCAGCTCACCCATCGGGACATCCAATGAGCAGTTCTTC. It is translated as CASSPIGTSNEQFF. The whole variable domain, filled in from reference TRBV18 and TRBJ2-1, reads NAGVMQNPRHLVRRRGQEARLRCSPMKGHSHVYWYRQLPEEGLKFMVYLQKENIIDESGMPKERFSAEFPKEGPSILRIQQVVRGDSAAYFCASSPIGTSNEQFFGPGTRLTVL.

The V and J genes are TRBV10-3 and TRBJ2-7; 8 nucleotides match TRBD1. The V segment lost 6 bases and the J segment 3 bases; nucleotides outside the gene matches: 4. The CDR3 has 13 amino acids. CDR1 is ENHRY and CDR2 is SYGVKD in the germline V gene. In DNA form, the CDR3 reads TGTGCCATCAGCCCGGACAGGGTCTACGAGCAGTACTTC. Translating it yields CAISPDRVYEQYF.

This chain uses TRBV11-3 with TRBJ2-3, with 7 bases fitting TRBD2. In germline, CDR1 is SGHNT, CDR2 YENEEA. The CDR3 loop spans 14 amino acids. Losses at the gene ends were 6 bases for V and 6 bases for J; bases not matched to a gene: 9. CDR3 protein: CASRGGGASDTQYF. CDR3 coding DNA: TGTGCCAGCAGGGGCGGGGGAGCCTCGGATACGCAGTATTTT.

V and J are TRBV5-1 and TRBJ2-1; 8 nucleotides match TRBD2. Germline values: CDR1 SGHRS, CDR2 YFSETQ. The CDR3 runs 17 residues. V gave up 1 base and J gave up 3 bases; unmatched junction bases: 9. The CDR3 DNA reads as TGCGCCAGCAGCTTGTGGCCTTCGCGGGGGGACTACAATGAGCAGTTCTTC. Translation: CASSLWPSRGDYNEQFF.

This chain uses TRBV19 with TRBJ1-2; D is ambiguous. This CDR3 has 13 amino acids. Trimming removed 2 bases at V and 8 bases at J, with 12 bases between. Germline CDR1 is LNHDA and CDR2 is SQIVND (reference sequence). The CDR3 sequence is CASSIMVGGGYTF. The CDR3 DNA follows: TGTGCCAGTAGTATAATGGTAGGAGGCGGCTACACCTTC.

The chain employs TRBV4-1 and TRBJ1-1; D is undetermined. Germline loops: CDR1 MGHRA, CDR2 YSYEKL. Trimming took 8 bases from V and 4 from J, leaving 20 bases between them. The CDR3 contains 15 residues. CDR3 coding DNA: TGCGCCAGCGCCCCCTCAAGGCCCTCGGGCACTGAAGCTTTCTTT. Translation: CASAPSRPSGTEAFF.

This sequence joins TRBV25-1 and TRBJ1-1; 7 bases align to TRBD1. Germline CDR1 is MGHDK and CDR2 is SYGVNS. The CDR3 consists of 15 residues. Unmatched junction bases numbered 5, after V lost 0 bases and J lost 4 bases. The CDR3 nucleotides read TGTGCCAGCAGTGAATATAAGGCAGGGGGCACTGAAGCTTTCTTT. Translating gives CASSEYKAGGTEAFF.

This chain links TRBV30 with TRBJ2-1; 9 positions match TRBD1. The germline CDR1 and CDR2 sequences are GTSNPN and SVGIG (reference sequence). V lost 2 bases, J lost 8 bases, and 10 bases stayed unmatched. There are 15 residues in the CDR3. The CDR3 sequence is CAWSRETGGRDEQFF. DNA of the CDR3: TGTGCCTGGAGTAGGGAGACAGGGGGTAGGGATGAGCAGTTCTTC. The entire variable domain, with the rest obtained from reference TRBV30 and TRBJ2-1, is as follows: SQTIHQWPATLVQPVGSPLSLECTVEGTSNPNLYWYRQAAGRGLQLLFYSVGIGQISSEVPQNLSASRPQDRQFILSSKKLLLSDSGFYLCAWSRETGGRDEQFFGPGTRLTVL.

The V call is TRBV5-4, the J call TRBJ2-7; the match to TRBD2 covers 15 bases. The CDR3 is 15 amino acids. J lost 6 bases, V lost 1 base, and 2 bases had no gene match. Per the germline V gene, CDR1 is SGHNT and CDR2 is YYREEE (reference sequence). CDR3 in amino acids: CASSLKGLAGGEQYF. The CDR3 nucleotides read TGTGCCAGCAGCTTGAAGGGACTAGCGGGAGGCGAGCAGTACTTC.

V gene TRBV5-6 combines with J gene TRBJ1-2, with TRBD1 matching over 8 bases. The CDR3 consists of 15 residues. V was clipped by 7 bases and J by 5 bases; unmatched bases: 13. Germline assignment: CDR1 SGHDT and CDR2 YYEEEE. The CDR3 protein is CASCCDRGLGYGYTF. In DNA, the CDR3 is TGTGCCAGCTGCTGTGACAGGGGATTGGGGTATGGCTACACCTTC.

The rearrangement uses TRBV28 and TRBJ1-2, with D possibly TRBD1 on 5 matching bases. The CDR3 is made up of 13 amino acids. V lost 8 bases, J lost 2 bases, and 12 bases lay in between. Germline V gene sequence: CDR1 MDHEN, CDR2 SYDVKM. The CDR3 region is CASVRGYNYGYTF. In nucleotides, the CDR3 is TGTGCCAGCGTTAGGGGATACAACTATGGCTACACCTTC.